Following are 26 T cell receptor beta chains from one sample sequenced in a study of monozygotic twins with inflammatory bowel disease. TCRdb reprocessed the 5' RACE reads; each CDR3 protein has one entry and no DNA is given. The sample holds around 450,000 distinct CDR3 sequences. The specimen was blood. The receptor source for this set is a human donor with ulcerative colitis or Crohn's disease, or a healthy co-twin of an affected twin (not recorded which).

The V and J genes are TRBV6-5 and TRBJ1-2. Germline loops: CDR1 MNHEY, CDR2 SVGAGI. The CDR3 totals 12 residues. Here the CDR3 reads CASSPHPYGYTF.

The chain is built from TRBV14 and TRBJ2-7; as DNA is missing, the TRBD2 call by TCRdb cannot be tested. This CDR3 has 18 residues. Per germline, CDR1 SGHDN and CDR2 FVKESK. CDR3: CASSQVGVQAEGGHKQYF.

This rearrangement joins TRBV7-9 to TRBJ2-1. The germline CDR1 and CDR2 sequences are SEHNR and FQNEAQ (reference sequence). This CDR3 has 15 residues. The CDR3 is CASSPFTDSYNEQFF.

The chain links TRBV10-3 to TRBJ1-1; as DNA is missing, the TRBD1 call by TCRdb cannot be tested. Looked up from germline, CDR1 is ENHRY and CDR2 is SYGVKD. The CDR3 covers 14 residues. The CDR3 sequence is CAIRGDRGMSEAFF.

The CDR3 loop is CASRLGTSGGPRDF. This chain links TRBV12-3 or TRBV12-4 with TRBJ2-1; checking the TCRdb D call of TRBD2 is not possible without DNA. The CDR3 is 14 amino acids.

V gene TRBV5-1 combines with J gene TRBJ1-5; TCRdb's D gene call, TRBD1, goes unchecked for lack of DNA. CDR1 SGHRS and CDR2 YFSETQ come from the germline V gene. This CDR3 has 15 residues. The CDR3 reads CASSLVPGGNQPQHF.

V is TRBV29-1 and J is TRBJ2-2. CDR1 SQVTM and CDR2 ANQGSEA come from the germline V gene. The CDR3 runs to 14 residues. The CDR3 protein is CSVEVSGRTGELFF.

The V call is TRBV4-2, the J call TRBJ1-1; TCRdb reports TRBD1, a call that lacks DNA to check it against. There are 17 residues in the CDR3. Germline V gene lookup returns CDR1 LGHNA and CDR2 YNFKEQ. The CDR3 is CASSPTSARQGNTEAFF.

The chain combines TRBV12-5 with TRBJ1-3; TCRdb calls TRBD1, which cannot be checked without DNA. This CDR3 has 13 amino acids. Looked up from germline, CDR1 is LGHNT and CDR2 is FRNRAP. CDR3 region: CASGSTRGSTIYF.

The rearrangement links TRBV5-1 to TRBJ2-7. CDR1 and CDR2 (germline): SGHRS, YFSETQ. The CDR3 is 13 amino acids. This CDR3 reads CASSLAEGYEQYF.

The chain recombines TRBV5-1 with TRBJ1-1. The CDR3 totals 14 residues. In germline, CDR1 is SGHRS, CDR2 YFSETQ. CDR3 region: CASSLDQLDTEAFF. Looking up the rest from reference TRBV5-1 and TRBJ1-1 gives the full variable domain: KAGVTQTPRYLIKTRGQQVTLSCSPISGHRSVSWYQQTPGQGLQFLFEYFSETQRNKGNFPGRFSGRQFSNSRSEMNVSTLELGDSALYLCASSLDQLDTEAFFGQGTRLTVV.

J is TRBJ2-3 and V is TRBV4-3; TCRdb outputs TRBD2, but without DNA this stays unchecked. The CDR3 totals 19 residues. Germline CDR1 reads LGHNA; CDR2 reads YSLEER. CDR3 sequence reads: CASSQEATGGRASTDTQYF.

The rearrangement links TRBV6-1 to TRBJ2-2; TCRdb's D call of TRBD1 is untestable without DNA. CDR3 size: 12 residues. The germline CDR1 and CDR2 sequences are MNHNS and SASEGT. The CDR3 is CASSAQGWELFF.

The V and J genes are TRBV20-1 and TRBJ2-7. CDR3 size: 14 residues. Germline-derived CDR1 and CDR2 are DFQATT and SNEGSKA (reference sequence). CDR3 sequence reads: CSARDPSRAYEQYF.

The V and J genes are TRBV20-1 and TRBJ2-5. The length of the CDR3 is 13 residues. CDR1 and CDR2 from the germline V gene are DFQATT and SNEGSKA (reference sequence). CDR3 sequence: CSARNYITETQYF.

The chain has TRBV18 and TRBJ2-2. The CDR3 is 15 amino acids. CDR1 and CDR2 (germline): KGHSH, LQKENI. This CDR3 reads CASSPGRTNTGELFF.

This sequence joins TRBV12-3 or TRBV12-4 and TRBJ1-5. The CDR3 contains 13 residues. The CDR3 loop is CASSLGGNQGQHF.

CDR3 region: CASQALETQYF. V is TRBV13 and J is TRBJ2-5. Germline V gives CDR1 PRHDT, CDR2 FYEKMQ (reference sequence). The CDR3 runs 11 residues. Full variable domain (outside the CDR3, taken from reference TRBV13 and TRBJ2-5): AAGVIQSPRHLIKEKRETATLKCYPIPRHDTVYWYQQGPGQDPQFLISFYEKMQSDKGSIPDRFSAQQFSDYHSELNMSSLELGDSALYFCASQALETQYFGPGTRLLVL.

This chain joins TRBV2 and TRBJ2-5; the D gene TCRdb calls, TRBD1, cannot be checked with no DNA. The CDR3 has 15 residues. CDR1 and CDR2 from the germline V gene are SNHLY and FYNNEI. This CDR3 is CASSEAHRRQETQYF.

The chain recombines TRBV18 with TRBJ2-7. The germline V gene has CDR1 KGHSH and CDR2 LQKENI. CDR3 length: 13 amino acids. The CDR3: CASRSVQTYEQYF.

CDR3: CSAVGTGGKTEAFF. The chain carries TRBV20-1 and TRBJ1-1; TCRdb lists TRBD1, though no DNA is available to test this call. Germline values: CDR1 DFQATT, CDR2 SNEGSKA (reference sequence). The CDR3 runs 14 residues.

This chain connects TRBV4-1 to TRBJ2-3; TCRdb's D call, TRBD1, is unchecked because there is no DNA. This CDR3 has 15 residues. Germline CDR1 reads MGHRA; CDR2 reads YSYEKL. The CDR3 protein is CASSRKQGGTDTQYF.

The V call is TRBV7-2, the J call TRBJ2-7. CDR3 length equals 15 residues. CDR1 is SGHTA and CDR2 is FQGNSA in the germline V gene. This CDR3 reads CASSLAAPSSYEQYF.

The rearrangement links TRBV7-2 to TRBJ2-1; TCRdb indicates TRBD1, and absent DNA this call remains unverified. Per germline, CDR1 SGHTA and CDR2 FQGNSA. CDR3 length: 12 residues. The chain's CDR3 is CASSIDREKQFF.

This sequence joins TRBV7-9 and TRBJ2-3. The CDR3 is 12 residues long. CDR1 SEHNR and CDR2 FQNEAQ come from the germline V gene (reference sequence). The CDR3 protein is CASNDEPYTQYF.

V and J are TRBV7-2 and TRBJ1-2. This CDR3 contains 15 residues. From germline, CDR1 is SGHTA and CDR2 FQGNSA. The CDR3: CASSLALEAAKGYTF.